Listed here are 17 T cell receptor beta chains from one sample, sequenced in a study of cytomegalovirus exposure and HLA in healthy donors. A multiplex PCR was run with 60 Vbeta primers and 13 Jbeta primers. Libraries were prepared by immunoSEQ multiplex PCR; TCRdb keeps only in-frame clonotypes and omits some of them. The data hold about 220,000 clones, with approximately 80% observed a single time. What was sequenced was PBMCs. These receptors were collected from a boy younger than 10 in good health and CMV-seronegative.

The rearrangement uses TRBV10-2 and TRBJ1-1; D unclear. The ends were cut back, 6 bases at V and 1 base at J, with 15 bases in the middle. The CDR3 covers 15 residues. The germline gives CDR1 WSHSY, CDR2 SAAADI. The chain's CDR3 is CASRDGPGGNTEAFF. The CDR3 DNA is TGCGCCAGCAGGGATGGACCCGGAGGGAACACTGAAGCTTTCTTT.

This rearrangement joins TRBV11-2 to TRBJ2-1, with a weak D call TRBD1 (6 bases). Germline V gene data show CDR1 as SGHAT and CDR2 as FQNNGV. The CDR3 consists of 15 residues. Between the trimmed V and J ends, which lost 4 bases and 6 bases, there was a span of 16 bases. This CDR3 is CASSSGQYISNEQFF. Written as DNA, the CDR3 is TGTGCCAGCAGCTCAGGACAGTACATTAGCAATGAGCAGTTCTTC.

The V gene is TRBV6-1, the J gene TRBJ2-2; D is perhaps TRBD1 (7 bases). The V gene's germline CDR1 is MNHNS and CDR2 SASEGT. Trimming took off 6 bases at V and 4 bases at J, with 12 bases between the two ends. The CDR3 totals 14 residues. CDR3 sequence: CASSNRGGTGELFF. The DNA of the CDR3 is TGTGCCAGCAGCAACAGGGGAGGCACCGGGGAGCTGTTTTTT.

V gene TRBV6-4 combines with J gene TRBJ2-3, with 9 positions matching TRBD2. The germline V gene encodes CDR1 MRHNA and CDR2 SNTAGT. V shed 6 bases, J shed 3 bases, and the junction held 4 bases outside the gene matches. The CDR3 sequence is 14 residues long. The CDR3 bases are TGTGCCAGCAGCCTGGCGGGGGGGACAGATACGCAGTATTTT. Protein: CASSLAGGTDTQYF.

The gene calls are TRBV11-2 and TRBJ2-7, with 8 bases aligning to TRBD2. With 3 bases clipped from V and 3 bases from J, the junction kept 4 bases outside the gene matches. The CDR3 contains 14 residues. Germline V lookup: CDR1 SGHAT, CDR2 FQNNGV. The CDR3 here is CASSLGLVDYEQYF. The CDR3 DNA reads as TGTGCCAGCAGCTTGGGACTAGTAGACTACGAGCAGTACTTC.

V usage is TRBV5-6 and J usage is TRBJ2-5; D is perhaps TRBD2 (5 bases). CDR1 SGHDT and CDR2 YYEEEE come from the germline V gene. The CDR3 totals 14 residues. V lost 4 bases and J lost 5, with 15 bases in between. CDR3 DNA: TGTGCCAGCAGCCGGGGTACTGCCGGCGAGACCCAGTACTTC. Its protein is CASSRGTAGETQYF.

CDR3 protein: CASSLAGGPNEQFF. CDR3 nucleotides: TGTGCCAGCAGCTTAGCGGGGGGGCCCAATGAGCAGTTCTTC. The V gene is TRBV7-3, the J gene TRBJ2-1; 9 bases are shared with TRBD2. There are 14 residues in the CDR3. Germline V CDR1 and CDR2: SGHTA, FQGTGA. Losses at the gene ends were 2 bases for V and 6 bases for J; bases not matched to a gene: 2.

This clone has only a few counts. The chain recombines TRBV6-7 with TRBJ2-1; 12 bases map to TRBD2. TRBV6-7 is treated as an ORF (open reading frame) with a function not yet certain. Trimming at V came to 6 bases and at J to 8 bases, leaving 2 bases not matched to a gene. The CDR3 consists of 13 residues. As DNA, the CDR3 is TGTGCCAGCAGGCTAGCGGGAGGGGATGAGCAGTTCTTC. Encoded protein: CASRLAGGDEQFF.

This sequence joins TRBV19 and TRBJ1-1; D is ambiguous. Germline V gene sequence: CDR1 LNHDA, CDR2 SQIVND (reference sequence). The CDR3 is 14 amino acids. V dropped 3 bases and J dropped 5 bases, with 13 bases sitting between them. The CDR3 nucleotides read TGTGCCAGTAGTATTGGGTGGGAGAGGACTGAAGCTTTCTTT. It specifies CASSIGWERTEAFF.

The CDR3 nucleotides are TGTGCTAGTGGTTTGGTACTAGGCTCCGGGACAATGAACACTGAAGCTTTCTTT. It yields the protein CASGLVLGSGTMNTEAFF. V is TRBV12-5 and J is TRBJ1-1, with D possibly matching TRBD1 (6 bases). The germline V gene encodes CDR1 LGHNT and CDR2 FRNRAP. Trimming cost V 0 bases and J 0 bases, with 17 bases left between them. The CDR3 length is 18 residues.

V is TRBV11-2 and J is TRBJ2-2; D perhaps matches TRBD2 (6 bases). The germline V gene has CDR1 SGHAT and CDR2 FQNNGV. The CDR3 sequence is 16 residues long. The ends were cut back, 6 bases at V and 5 bases at J, with 19 bases in the middle. CDR3 loop: CASRTLARGRTGELFF. The DNA of the CDR3 is TGTGCCAGCAGAACACTAGCACGGGGACGGACCGGGGAGCTGTTTTTT.

The V and J genes are TRBV28 and TRBJ2-4; no clear D. The germline V gene encodes CDR1 MDHEN and CDR2 SYDVKM. V lost 6 bases to trimming and J lost 0 bases, with 6 bases between them. The CDR3 spans 13 residues. The CDR3 region is CASRTLAKNIQYF. Here the CDR3 DNA reads TGTGCCAGCAGGACTCTAGCCAAAAACATTCAGTACTTC.

This clone has only a few counts. The V call is TRBV2, the J call TRBJ1-4; tentative D call: TRBD1 (5 bases). Germline CDR1 is SNHLY and CDR2 is FYNNEI. This CDR3 spans 14 amino acids. V lost 6 bases and J lost 7, with 15 bases in between. CDR3 DNA sequence: TGTGCCAGCAGATCGGCAGGGATCACTGAAAAACTGTTTTTT. Its protein is CASRSAGITEKLFF.

This sequence joins TRBV7-2 and TRBJ2-3, with a possible D match to TRBD2 (6 bases). This CDR3 is 15 amino acids long. The germline V and J ends were trimmed by 4 bases and 4 bases, with 15 bases remaining between them. CDR1 and CDR2 (germline): SGHTA, FQGNSA. CDR3 bases: TGTGCCAGCAGCTCGACTAGATCAAGTGCAGATACGCAGTATTTT. Translation: CASSSTRSSADTQYF.

V usage is TRBV9 and J usage is TRBJ2-3; D is ambiguous. V was shortened by 4 bases and J by 2 bases, with 8 bases between the two germline ends. The CDR3 runs to 13 residues. The germline gives CDR1 SGDLS, CDR2 YYNGEE. In nucleotides, the CDR3 is TGTGCCAGCAGCCCCCTCCCCACAGATACGCAGTATTTT. Protein sequence: CASSPLPTDTQYF.

This clone was seen only once. J is TRBJ1-6 and V is TRBV12-5; D gene unclear. V was trimmed by 1 base and J by 10 bases, leaving 11 bases between them. CDR1 is LGHNT, CDR2 FRNRAP, per germline. The CDR3 extends over 14 amino acids. CDR3 bases: TGTGCTAGTGGTTTGGCGGGGATCGGGTCACCCCTCCACTTT. Amino acids: CASGLAGIGSPLHF.

V is TRBV7-2 and J is TRBJ2-1; 12 bases agree with TRBD2. CDR1 and CDR2 (germline): SGHTA, FQGNSA. After removal of 5 bases from V and 12 bases from J, the junction contained 14 bases not matched to a gene. CDR3 length: 16 amino acids. The CDR3 DNA is TGTGCCAGCAGCCCAGAACCGACTAGCGGGAGATGGGGGCAGTTCTTC. Encoded protein: CASSPEPTSGRWGQFF.